The clone carrying this TCR beta chain was recorded only once. What it recognizes is unknown. Germline V gene sequence: CDR1 SGHAT, CDR2 FQNNGV. The CDR3 runs 18 residues. Trimming shortened V by 5 bases and J by 0 bases, and 23 bases separated the two germline ends. This sample was included in a study of cytomegalovirus exposure and HLA in healthy donors. Study results and limitations: The availability of immune exposure information extended only to CMV serostatus.

With 60 Vbeta and 13 Jbeta primers, the PCR was carried out. Profiling relied on immunoSEQ multiplex PCR, and the TCRdb table lists in-frame clones only, not all of them. Of 95,000 to 150,000 clones detected, 75% to 85% appear once; the ten largest clones hold 7.5% to 9%. Each donor was nominally healthy when sampled (though unrecorded immune exposures were likely). This chain connects TRBV11-2 to TRBJ2-7; D is ambiguous. Sequencing input: PBMCs. The receptor comes from a female donor in good health and CMV-seropositive. CDR3 nucleotide sequence: TGTGCCAGCAGCCTCCTATGGCTTCAAGACGGGTACTCCTACGAGCAGTACTTC. It codes for CASSLLWLQDGYSYEQYF.